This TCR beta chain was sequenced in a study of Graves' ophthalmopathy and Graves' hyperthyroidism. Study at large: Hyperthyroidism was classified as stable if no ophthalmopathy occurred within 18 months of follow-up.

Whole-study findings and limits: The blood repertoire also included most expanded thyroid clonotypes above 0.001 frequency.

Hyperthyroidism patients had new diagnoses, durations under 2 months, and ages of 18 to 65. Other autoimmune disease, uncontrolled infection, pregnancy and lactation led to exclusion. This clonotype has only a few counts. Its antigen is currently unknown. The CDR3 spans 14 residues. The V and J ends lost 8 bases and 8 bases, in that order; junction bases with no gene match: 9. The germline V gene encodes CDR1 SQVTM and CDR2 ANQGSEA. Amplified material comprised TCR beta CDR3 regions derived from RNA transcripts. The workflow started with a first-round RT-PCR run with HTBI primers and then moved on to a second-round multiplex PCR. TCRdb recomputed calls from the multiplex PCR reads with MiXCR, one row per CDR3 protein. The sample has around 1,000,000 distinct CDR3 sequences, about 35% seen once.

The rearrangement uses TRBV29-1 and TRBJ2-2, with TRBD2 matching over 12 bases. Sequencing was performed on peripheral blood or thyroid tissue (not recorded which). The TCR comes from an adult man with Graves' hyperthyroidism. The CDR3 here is CSPRLAGVSGELFF. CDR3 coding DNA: TGCAGCCCTAGACTAGCGGGAGTCTCTGGGGAGCTGTTTTTT.